This TCR beta chain was identified during a study of cytomegalovirus exposure and HLA in healthy donors. Study results and limitations: Productive rates of about 87% or about 30% were seen for most TCR beta V segments in an earlier analysis. From TCR beta sequences, most subjects' HLA-A and HLA-B alleles were reportedly predicted accurately. In a later analysis, several top co-occurrence clusters appeared linked to parvovirus B19, influenza, CMV and Epstein-Barr virus.

Both 60 Vbeta primers and 13 Jbeta primers went into the PCR. Some clones are missing from TCRdb's copy, which holds only in-frame ones; the method was immunoSEQ multiplex PCR. The sample consists of about 130,000 clones, about two thirds of them appearing once. Germline-derived CDR1 and CDR2 are SGHVS and FQNEAQ. The CDR3 is 17 amino acids. V lost 2 bases to trimming and J lost 2 bases; unmatched junction nucleotides: 10. With respect to this clone: The antigen remains undetermined.

The J gene is TRBJ1-2, the V gene TRBV7-8; 8 bases match TRBD1. The receptor was isolated from a man in his forties in good health and CMV-seropositive. The sequenced sample consisted of PBMCs. CDR3 nucleotide sequence: TGTGCCAGCAGCTTACGGGCAGGGGGCAGTCAGAACTATGGCTACACCTTC. Translating it yields CASSLRAGGSQNYGYTF.